This T cell receptor (beta chain) stems from a study of OX40 agonist ivuxolimab in advanced cancers. Whole-study context: While on treatment, patients had intravenous ivuxolimab at 0.01 to 10 mg/kg every 2 weeks. Aged 23 to 79 with a mean of 60 years, they were 82.7% male. Notes on the study in general: The authors also found low normalized T-cell clonal expansion in some nonresponders.

The data were produced by immunoSEQ multiplex PCR, yet TCRdb's version contains in-frame clones alone and is incomplete. The sample yields tens of thousands of clones, around 79% seen once. A remark on this clone: Its antigen is not known.

V lost 7 bases, J lost 5 bases, and 11 bases lay in between. The CDR3 is 12 amino acids. In germline, CDR1 is SNHLY, CDR2 FYNNEI. The rearrangement joins TRBV2 to TRBJ1-1, with unresolved D. The sequences come from CD4+ or CD8+ T cells sorted from blood, collected in a trial of the OX40 agonist ivuxolimab. The origin of this receptor is an adult with an advanced solid tumor such as melanoma, head and neck, liver or kidney cancer. The CDR3: CASTLGLTEAFF. As DNA, the CDR3 is TGTGCCAGCACCCTAGGGTTGACTGAAGCTTTCTTT.